The TCR beta chain described here comes from a study of shared clonotypes between healthy human individuals. Study outcomes and limitations: Genetic and exposure-history diversity was limited by the small donor number.

Using immunoSEQ multiplex PCR, the repertoire was profiled, and TCRdb retains in-frame clones only, with some absent. Of around 750,000 clones in the sample, 74% were seen once. This CDR3 has 17 residues. Per germline, CDR1 MGHRA and CDR2 YSYEKL. Trimming cost V 0 bases and J 0 bases; bases outside gene matches: 5. Details on this clone: The antigen is undetermined.

Donors were healthy HIV-negative adults without recent acute infections or vaccinations. There were only Caucasian adults among the donors, and all lived in Nashville, Tennessee. The chain is built from TRBV4-1 and TRBJ2-4; TRBD1 matches at 7 bases. The sample taken for sequencing was memory CD4+ T cells sorted from blood. Regarding subset: CD45RA-negative fraction. The clonotype originates from a woman aged 25-40 years in good health. DNA for the CDR3: TGCGCCAGCAGCCAAGACATAGGGGGCCTAGCCAAAAACATTCAGTACTTC. Residues: CASSQDIGGLAKNIQYF.